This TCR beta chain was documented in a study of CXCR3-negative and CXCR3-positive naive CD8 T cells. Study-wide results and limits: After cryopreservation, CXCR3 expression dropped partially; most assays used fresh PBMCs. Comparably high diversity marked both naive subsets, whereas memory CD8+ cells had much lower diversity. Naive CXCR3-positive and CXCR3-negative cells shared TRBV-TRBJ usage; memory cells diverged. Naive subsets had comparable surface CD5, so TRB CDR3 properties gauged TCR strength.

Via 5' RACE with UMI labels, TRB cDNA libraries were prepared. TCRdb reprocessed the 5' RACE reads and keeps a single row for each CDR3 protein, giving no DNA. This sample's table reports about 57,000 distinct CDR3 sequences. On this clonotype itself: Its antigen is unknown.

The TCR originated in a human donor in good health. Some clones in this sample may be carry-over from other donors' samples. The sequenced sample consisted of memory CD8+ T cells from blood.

The CDR3 loop is CASSLTAYTGELFF. This chain joins TRBV3-1 and TRBJ2-2; TCRdb outputs TRBD1, but without DNA this stays unchecked. Germline CDR1 and CDR2: LGHDT and YNNKEL (reference sequence). This CDR3 is 14 amino acids long.